This TCR beta chain was sequenced during a study of persistence of HIV-infected CD4 T cells. Germline CDR1 is SGHTA and CDR2 is FQGTGA. This CDR3 has 15 amino acids. The V gene end was trimmed by 6 bases and the J gene end by 3 bases; junction bases not matched to a gene: 9. Sequencing used immunoSEQ version 4 in survey mode. Libraries were prepared by immunoSEQ multiplex PCR; TCRdb keeps only in-frame clonotypes and omits some of them. Seen here are 40,000 to 60,000 clones, 90% observed once, and the top ten hold about 3.1%. Nonspecific anti-CD3/anti-CD28 bead stimulation represents the broad CD4+ T cell repertoire. Sorting of responding CD4+ T cells relied on upregulated CD40 ligand together with CD69. In the case of this clone: No antigen is known for it.

This receptor was taken from an adult woman with HIV who was CMV-seropositive. This rearrangement joins TRBV7-3 to TRBJ2-7; 9 nucleotides line up with TRBD1. Specimen: CD4+ T cells sorted from PBMCs after approximately 19-hour stimulation, collected from a patient who received antiretroviral therapy. The CDR3 spells CASSPTGGPNYEQYF. CDR3 bases: TGTGCCAGCAGTCCCACAGGGGGCCCCAACTACGAGCAGTACTTC.